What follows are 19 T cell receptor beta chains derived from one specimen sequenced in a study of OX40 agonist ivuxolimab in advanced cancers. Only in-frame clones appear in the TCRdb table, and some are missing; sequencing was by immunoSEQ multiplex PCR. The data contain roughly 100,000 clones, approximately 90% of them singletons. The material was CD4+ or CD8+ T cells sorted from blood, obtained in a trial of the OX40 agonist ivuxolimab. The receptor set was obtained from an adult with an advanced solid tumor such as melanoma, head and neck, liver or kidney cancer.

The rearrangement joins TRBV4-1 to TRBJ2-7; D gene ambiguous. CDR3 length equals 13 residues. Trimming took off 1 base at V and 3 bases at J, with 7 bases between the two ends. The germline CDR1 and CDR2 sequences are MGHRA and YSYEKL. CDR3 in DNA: TGCGCCAGCAGCCAAGGACTTCACTACGAGCAGTACTTC. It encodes CASSQGLHYEQYF.

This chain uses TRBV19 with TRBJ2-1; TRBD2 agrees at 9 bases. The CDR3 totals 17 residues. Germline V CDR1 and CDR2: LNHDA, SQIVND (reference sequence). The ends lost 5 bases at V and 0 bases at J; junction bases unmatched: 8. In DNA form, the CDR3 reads TGTGCCAGTAGTTGGGCGGGAGGGCAAGGCTCCTACAATGAGCAGTTCTTC. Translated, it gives CASSWAGGQGSYNEQFF.

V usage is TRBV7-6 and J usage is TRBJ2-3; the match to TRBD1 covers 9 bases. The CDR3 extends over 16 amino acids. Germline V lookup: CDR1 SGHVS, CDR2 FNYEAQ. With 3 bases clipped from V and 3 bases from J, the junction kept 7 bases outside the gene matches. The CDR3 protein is CASSFETGGPTDTQYF. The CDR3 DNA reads TGTGCCAGCAGCTTTGAAACAGGGGGCCCAACAGATACGCAGTATTTT.

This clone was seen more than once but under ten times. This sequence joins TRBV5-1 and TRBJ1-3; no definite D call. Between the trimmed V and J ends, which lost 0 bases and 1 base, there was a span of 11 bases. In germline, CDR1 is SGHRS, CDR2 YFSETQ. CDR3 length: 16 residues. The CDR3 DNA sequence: TGCGCCAGCAGCTTGGGCGTCCCAGAGTCTGGAAACACCATATATTTT. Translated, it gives CASSLGVPESGNTIYF.

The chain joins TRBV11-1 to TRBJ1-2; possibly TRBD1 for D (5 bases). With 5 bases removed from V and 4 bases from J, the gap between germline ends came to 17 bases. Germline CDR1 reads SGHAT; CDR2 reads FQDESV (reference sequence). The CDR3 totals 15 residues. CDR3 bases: TGTGCCAGCAGCGGACGACAGAACCTAGCCTATGGCTACACCTTC. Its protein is CASSGRQNLAYGYTF.

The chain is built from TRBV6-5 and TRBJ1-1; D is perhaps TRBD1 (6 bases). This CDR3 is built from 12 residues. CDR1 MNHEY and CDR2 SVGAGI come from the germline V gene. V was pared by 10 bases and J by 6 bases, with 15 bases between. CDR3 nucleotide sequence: TGTGCCACTTACCAACCAGGGGCTGAAGCTTTCTTT. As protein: CATYQPGAEAFF.

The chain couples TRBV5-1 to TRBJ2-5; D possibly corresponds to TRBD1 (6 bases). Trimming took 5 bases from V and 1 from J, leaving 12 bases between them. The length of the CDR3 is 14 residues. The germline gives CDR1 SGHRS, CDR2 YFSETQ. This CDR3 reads CASSLRGSQETQYF. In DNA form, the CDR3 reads TGCGCCAGCAGTTTGAGGGGGTCCCAAGAGACCCAGTACTTC.

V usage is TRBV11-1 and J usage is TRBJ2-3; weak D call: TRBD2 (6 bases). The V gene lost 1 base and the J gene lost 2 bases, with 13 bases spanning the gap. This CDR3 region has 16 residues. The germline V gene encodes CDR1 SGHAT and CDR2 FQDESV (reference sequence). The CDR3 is CASSLGLVSFTDTQYF. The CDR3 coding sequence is TGTGCCAGCAGCTTAGGACTAGTGAGTTTCACAGATACGCAGTATTTT.

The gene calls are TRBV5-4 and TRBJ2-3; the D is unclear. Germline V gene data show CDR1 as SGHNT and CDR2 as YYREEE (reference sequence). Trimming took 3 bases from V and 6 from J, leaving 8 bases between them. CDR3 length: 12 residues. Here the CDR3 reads CASSWAGDTQYF. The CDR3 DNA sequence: TGTGCCAGCAGCTGGGCAGGTGATACGCAGTATTTT.

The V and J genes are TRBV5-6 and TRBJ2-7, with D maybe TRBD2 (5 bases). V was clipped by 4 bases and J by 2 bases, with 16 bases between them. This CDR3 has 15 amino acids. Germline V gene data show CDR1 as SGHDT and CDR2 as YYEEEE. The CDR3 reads CASSGPYEEAYEQYF. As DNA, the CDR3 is TGTGCCAGCAGCGGCCCCTACGAGGAGGCCTACGAGCAGTACTTC.

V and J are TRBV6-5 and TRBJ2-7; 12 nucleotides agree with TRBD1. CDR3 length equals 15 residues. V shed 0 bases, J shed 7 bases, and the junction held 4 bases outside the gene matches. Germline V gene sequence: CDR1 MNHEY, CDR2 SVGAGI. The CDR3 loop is CASSYSGDRGQEQYF. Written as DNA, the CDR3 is TGTGCCAGCAGTTACTCCGGGGACAGGGGGCAAGAGCAGTACTTC.

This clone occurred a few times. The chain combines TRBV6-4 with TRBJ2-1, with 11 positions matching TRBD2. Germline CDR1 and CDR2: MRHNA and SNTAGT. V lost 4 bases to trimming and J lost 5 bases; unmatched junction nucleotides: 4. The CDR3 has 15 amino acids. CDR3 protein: CASSAGLAGDNEQFF. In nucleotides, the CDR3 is TGTGCCAGCAGTGCCGGACTAGCGGGCGACAATGAGCAGTTCTTC.

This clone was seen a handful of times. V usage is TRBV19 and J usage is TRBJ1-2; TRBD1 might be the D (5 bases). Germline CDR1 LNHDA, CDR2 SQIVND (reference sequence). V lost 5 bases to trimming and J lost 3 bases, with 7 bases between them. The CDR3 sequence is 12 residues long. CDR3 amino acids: CASSPGDYGYTF. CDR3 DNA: TGTGCCAGTAGTCCGGGGGACTATGGCTACACCTTC.

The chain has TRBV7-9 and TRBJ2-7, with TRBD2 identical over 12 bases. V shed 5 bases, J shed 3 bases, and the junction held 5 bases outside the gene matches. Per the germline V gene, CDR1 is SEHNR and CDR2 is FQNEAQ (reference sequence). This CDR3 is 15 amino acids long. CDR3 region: CASSGLAGLNYEQYF. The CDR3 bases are TGTGCCAGCAGCGGACTAGCGGGACTCAACTACGAGCAGTACTTC. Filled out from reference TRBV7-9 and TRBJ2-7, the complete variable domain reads DTGVSQNPRHKITKRGQNVTFRCDPISEHNRLYWYRQTLGQGPEFLTYFQNEAQLEKSRLLSDRFSAERPKGSFSTLEIQRTEQGDSAMYLCASSGLAGLNYEQYFGPGTRLTVT.

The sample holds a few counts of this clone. The CDR3 DNA reads as TGTGCCAGTAGTATGCTTAGCGCCGGGCGTGAGCAGTTCTTC. Residues: CASSMLSAGREQFF. The genes are TRBV19 and TRBJ2-1; tentative D call: TRBD2 (5 bases). In germline, CDR1 is LNHDA, CDR2 SQIVND (reference sequence). V was cut by 3 bases and J by 9 bases, with 15 bases left in between. This CDR3 spans 14 amino acids.

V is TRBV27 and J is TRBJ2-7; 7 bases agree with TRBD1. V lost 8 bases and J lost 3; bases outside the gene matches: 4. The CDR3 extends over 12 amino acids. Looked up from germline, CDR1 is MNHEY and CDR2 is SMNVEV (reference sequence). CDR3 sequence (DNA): TGTGCCAGCCGTGGACAGGTCTACGAGCAGTACTTC. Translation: CASRGQVYEQYF.

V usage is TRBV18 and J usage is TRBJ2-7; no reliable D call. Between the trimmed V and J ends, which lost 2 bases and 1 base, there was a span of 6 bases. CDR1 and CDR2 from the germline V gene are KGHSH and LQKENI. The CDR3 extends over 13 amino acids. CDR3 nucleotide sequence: TGTGCCAGCTCACCAGGGGAATCCTACGAGCAGTACTTC. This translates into CASSPGESYEQYF.

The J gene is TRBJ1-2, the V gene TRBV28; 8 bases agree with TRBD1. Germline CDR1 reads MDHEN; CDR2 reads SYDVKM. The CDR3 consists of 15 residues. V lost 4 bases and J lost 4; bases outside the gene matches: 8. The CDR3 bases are TGTGCCAGCAGTTCCCGACAGGGGCCCCTCTATGGCTACACCTTC. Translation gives CASSSRQGPLYGYTF.

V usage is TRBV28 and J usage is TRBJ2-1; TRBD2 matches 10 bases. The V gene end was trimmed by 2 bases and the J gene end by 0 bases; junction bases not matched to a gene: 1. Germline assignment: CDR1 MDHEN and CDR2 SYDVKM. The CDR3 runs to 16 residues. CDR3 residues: CASSLTSGTSYNEQFF. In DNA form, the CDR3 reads TGTGCCAGCAGTTTAACTAGCGGGACCTCCTACAATGAGCAGTTCTTC.